In this sample, the clone carrying this T cell receptor beta chain turned up a few times. The antigen is undetermined. This sample stems from a study of T-cell reconstitution after alpha-beta-depleted transplantation in children. Regarding the study as a whole: Among T cells one year after transplant, newly produced cells accounted for most counts and diversity. Two months or so post-transplant, alpha-beta T cells reportedly derived from several hundred expanded graft clones. Surviving recipient T cells and thymic progenitors underlay high day-60 TCRbeta diversity in some patients.

This CDR3 contains 18 residues. V was shortened by 5 bases and J by 2 bases, with 23 bases between the two germline ends. Researchers prepared the TCRbeta library using unique molecular identifiers, the study reports. TCRdb redid the calling of the PCR reads with MiXCR, one entry per CDR3 protein. Of about 110,000 distinct CDR3 sequences in the sample, 10% are singletons; the top ten hold about 34%. This clonotype was sampled from a boy between 2 and 10 years old with acute lymphoblastic leukemia, due to receive a stem cell transplant. V and J are TRBV12-3 or TRBV12-4 and TRBJ2-3; D may be TRBD1 or TRBD2 (5 bases each). The specimen comprised PBMCs, sampled before TCRalphabeta/CD19-depleted stem cell transplant. The CDR3 spells CASSTHPGRRLDTDTQYF. Written as DNA, the CDR3 is TGTGCCAGCAGTACTCACCCGGGACGGCGTTTGGACACAGATACGCAGTATTTT.